These 29 T cell receptor beta chains came from one sample sequenced in a study of T cells in Graves' hyperthyroidism and ophthalmopathy. RNA transcripts served as the template for amplifying TCR beta CDR3 regions. The HTBI primer set was used in a first-round RT-PCR of the TCR CDR3. Each CDR3 protein is one row after TCRdb ran MiXCR on the multiplex PCR reads. The table has 550,000 to 650,000 distinct CDR3 sequences, about 14% seen once; the top ten hold roughly 5.7%. Material: blood. These receptors were obtained from a young woman with Graves' hyperthyroidism that later progressed to Graves' ophthalmopathy.

V is TRBV4-1 and J is TRBJ1-4; a possible D gene is TRBD1 (5 bases). Trimming took off 5 bases at V and 1 base at J, with 11 bases between the two ends. Per germline, CDR1 MGHRA and CDR2 YSYEKL. This CDR3 contains 15 residues. For the CDR3, the DNA is TGCGCCAGCAGCACCCTGGGGGGAACTAATGAAAAACTGTTTTTT. Protein sequence: CASSTLGGTNEKLFF.

This clonotype was recorded many times. The chain employs TRBV5-1 and TRBJ2-7; 9 bases are shared with TRBD1. The germline V gene has CDR1 SGHRS and CDR2 YFSETQ. Losses at the gene ends were 4 bases for V and 6 bases for J; bases not matched to a gene: 2. This CDR3 region has 12 residues. CDR3 nucleotide sequence: TGCGCCAGCAGCGACAGGGGGGGCGAGCAGTACTTC. Protein product: CASSDRGGEQYF.

At least ten counts were recorded for this clonotype. This chain uses TRBV6-1 with TRBJ2-2; 9 bases line up with TRBD2. The CDR3 is 15 residues long. Germline CDR1 reads MNHNS; CDR2 reads SASEGT. With 7 bases clipped from V and 3 bases from J, the junction kept 6 bases outside the gene matches. CDR3 region: CASKRTSDYTGELFF. CDR3 bases: TGTGCCAGCAAACGGACTAGCGACTACACCGGGGAGCTGTTTTTT.

This clonotype was observed a handful of times. The rearrangement joins TRBV10-3 to TRBJ2-3; TRBD2 is a possible D gene (5 bases). Trimming pared 2 bases from V and 0 bases from J, leaving 9 bases between. The CDR3 contains 15 residues. CDR1 is ENHRY and CDR2 is SYGVKD in the germline V gene. This CDR3 is CAISEVDSSTDTQYF. As DNA, the CDR3 is TGTGCCATCAGTGAGGTGGACTCTAGCACAGATACGCAGTATTTT.

There are many counts of this clonotype. The chain uses TRBV5-1 and TRBJ2-3; maybe TRBD1 (6 bases). The V gene lost 0 bases and the J gene lost 3 bases, with 11 bases spanning the gap. Germline V lookup: CDR1 SGHRS, CDR2 YFSETQ. The CDR3 consists of 15 residues. The CDR3 is CASSLDGRGTDTQYF. In DNA, the CDR3 is TGCGCCAGCAGCTTGGATGGCAGGGGAACAGATACGCAGTATTTT.

This clonotype was observed a few times. This chain links TRBV19 with TRBJ2-3, with D uncertain. This CDR3 has 14 residues. Looked up from germline, CDR1 is LNHDA and CDR2 is SQIVND (reference sequence). V lost 7 bases to trimming and J lost 4 bases, with 15 bases between them. The CDR3 region is CASTRAVSSDTQYF. In DNA, the CDR3 is TGTGCCAGTACAAGGGCCGTCTCCTCAGATACGCAGTATTTT.

This clonotype was seen a handful of times. The CDR3 DNA sequence: TGTGCCAGCAGCTGGGACAGTGTGGGGACTGAAGCTTTCTTT. Translated: CASSWDSVGTEAFF. The chain joins TRBV5-4 to TRBJ1-1; 7 bases map to TRBD1. Per germline, CDR1 SGHNT and CDR2 YYREEE (reference sequence). Trimming at V came to 3 bases and at J to 5 bases, leaving 7 bases not matched to a gene. The CDR3 has 14 amino acids.

There are many counts of this clonotype. The rearrangement links TRBV20-1 to TRBJ2-3, with unresolved D. V dropped 3 bases and J dropped 2 bases, with 6 bases sitting between them. CDR1 DFQATT and CDR2 SNEGSKA come from the germline V gene (reference sequence). The CDR3 contains 12 residues. For the CDR3, the DNA is TGCAGTGCTAGCTCTATCACAGATACGCAGTATTTT. Translating it yields CSASSITDTQYF.

This clonotype appeared many times. The V and J genes are TRBV6-2 or TRBV6-3 and TRBJ2-7; 8 nucleotides line up with TRBD1. J gave up 0 bases and V 3 bases, and 7 bases lay outside the gene matches. CDR1 and CDR2 from the germline V gene are MNHEY and SVGEGT. This CDR3 is built from 16 residues. The CDR3, as DNA: TGTGCCAGCAGTTATTCAAGGACAGGGAGCTCCTACGAGCAGTACTTC. This sequence encodes CASSYSRTGSSYEQYF.

In its sample, this clonotype was seen many times. The gene calls are TRBV5-1 and TRBJ2-3; TRBD2 matches at 14 bases. The CDR3 is 19 residues long. V trimming: 0 bases; J trimming: 3 bases; junction bases outside the gene matches: 9. Germline CDR1 is SGHRS and CDR2 is YFSETQ. The CDR3 loop is CASSLARSGTSGRTDTQYF. Written as DNA, the CDR3 is TGCGCCAGCAGCTTGGCCCGCTCCGGGACTAGCGGGAGAACAGATACGCAGTATTTT.

Remarks on this clonotype: A much larger clone lies a single base off, so this may be a read error. This chain connects TRBV30 to TRBJ2-1, with TRBD1 matching over 9 bases. The DNA end lines up better with TRBJ2-7; the J call may be wrong. CDR1 is GTSNPN and CDR2 is SVGIG in the germline V gene (reference sequence). The CDR3 has 14 amino acids. The CDR3 loop reads CAAFEDRGVNEQYF. CDR3 coding DNA: TGTGCCGCCTTCGAGGACAGGGGAGTCAATGAGCAGTACTTC.

Many counts were recorded for this clonotype. The chain links TRBV3-1 to TRBJ1-6, with D possibly matching TRBD1 (5 bases). V was trimmed by 8 bases and J by 7 bases, leaving 21 bases between them. The CDR3 is 16 residues long. Germline lookup yields CDR1 LGHDT and CDR2 YNNKEL (reference sequence). The CDR3 loop reads CASGKRVREGNSPLHF. In DNA form, the CDR3 reads TGTGCCAGCGGGAAGCGGGTCAGGGAAGGGAATTCACCCCTCCACTTT.

This clonotype has only a few counts. The CDR3 region is CSVVTDTQYF. Here the CDR3 DNA reads TGCAGCGTTGTCACAGATACGCAGTATTTT. The rearrangement joins TRBV29-1 to TRBJ2-3; no definite D call. The CDR3 is 10 amino acids. Germline CDR1 is SQVTM and CDR2 is ANQGSEA. Trimming left V 4 bases short and J 2 bases short, with 1 base between.

In regard to this clonotype: This may come from a read error, since a much larger clone is one base off. The rearrangement links TRBV28 to TRBJ1-5; weak D call: TRBD1 (5 bases). The length of the CDR3 is 16 residues. Germline-derived CDR1 and CDR2 are MDHEN and SYDVKM. Deletions cut 4 bases from V and 5 bases from J, with 18 bases between. The CDR3 spells CASSWGGGVGDQPQHF. The CDR3 bases are TGTGCCAGCAGTTGGGGGGGTGGGGTAGGCGATCAGCCCCAGCATTTT.

This clonotype was observed a handful of times. The chain couples TRBV5-1 to TRBJ1-3, with D possibly matching TRBD1 (5 bases). The V end lost 0 bases, the J end lost 4 bases, and 11 bases lay between the germline ends. The CDR3 length is 15 residues. In germline, CDR1 is SGHRS, CDR2 YFSETQ. The CDR3 here is CASSLGQRAGNTIYF. The CDR3 DNA reads TGCGCCAGCAGCTTGGGACAGAGAGCCGGAAACACCATATATTTT.

V usage is TRBV20-1 and J usage is TRBJ1-4, with D perhaps TRBD1 (6 bases). Trimming removed 7 bases from V and 6 bases from J, with 18 bases in between. CDR3 length: 14 amino acids. Germline-derived CDR1 and CDR2 are DFQATT and SNEGSKA (reference sequence). Here the CDR3 DNA reads TGCAGTGTTCCTGCGGGGGCGACGGATGAAAAACTGTTTTTT. Residues: CSVPAGATDEKLFF.

The CDR3 loop is CASSDQFPASGTDTQYF. The CDR3 nucleotides read TGCGCCAGCAGTGATCAATTCCCCGCTAGCGGCACAGATACGCAGTATTTT. The rearrangement uses TRBV10-2 and TRBJ2-3; possibly TRBD2 for D (6 bases). Trimming took off 3 bases at V and 1 base at J, with 17 bases between the two ends. Germline V gene lookup returns CDR1 WSHSY and CDR2 SAAADI. The CDR3 consists of 17 residues.

This clonotype was recorded a few times. This chain uses TRBV9 with TRBJ2-1; TRBD2 is a possible D gene (6 bases). The CDR3 is made up of 15 amino acids. V lost 4 bases to trimming and J lost 7 bases, with 18 bases between them. Germline assignment: CDR1 SGDLS and CDR2 YYNGEE. The CDR3 region has the DNA TGTGCCAGCAGCCAGTGGGGGGATCGGATTAATGAGCAGTTCTTC. It specifies CASSQWGDRINEQFF. Full variable domain (outside the CDR3, taken from reference TRBV9 and TRBJ2-1): DSGVTQTPKHLITATGQRVTLRCSPRSGDLSVYWYQQSLDQGLQFLIQYYNGEERAKGNILERFSAQQFPDLHSELNLSSLELGDSALYFCASSQWGDRINEQFFGPGTRLTVL.

This clonotype was seen repeatedly, ten times or more. The chain recombines TRBV15 with TRBJ2-5; D remains unclear. Germline assignment: CDR1 LNHNV and CDR2 YYDKDF (reference sequence). The CDR3 is 12 amino acids. The germline V and J ends were trimmed by 5 bases and 0 bases, with 4 bases remaining between them. The CDR3 reads CATSPNQETQYF. DNA of the CDR3: TGTGCCACCAGCCCAAACCAAGAGACCCAGTACTTC.

This clonotype occurred many times. This sequence joins TRBV18 and TRBJ2-7; D may be TRBD1 (5 bases). The germline V gene has CDR1 KGHSH and CDR2 LQKENI. The CDR3 contains 14 residues. Trimming shortened V by 5 bases and J by 0 bases, and 11 bases separated the two germline ends. CDR3 loop: CASSADSASYEQYF. The CDR3 coding sequence is TGTGCCAGCTCAGCTGACAGCGCCTCCTACGAGCAGTACTTC.

The rearrangement links TRBV12-5 to TRBJ2-3, with D perhaps matching TRBD2 (5 bases). Between the trimmed V and J ends, which lost 0 bases and 4 bases, there was a span of 5 bases. This CDR3 has 13 residues. The germline V gene has CDR1 LGHNT and CDR2 FRNRAP. CDR3 sequence (DNA): TGTGCTAGTGGTTTGGTGGACTCAGATACGCAGTATTTT. Residues: CASGLVDSDTQYF.

This clonotype was recorded at least ten times. This chain joins TRBV11-1 and TRBJ1-1; D is undetermined. Germline V gene lookup returns CDR1 SGHAT and CDR2 FQDESV (reference sequence). The CDR3 is 14 residues long. V shed 0 bases and J shed 5 bases, with 10 bases lying between them. The DNA of the CDR3 is TGTGCCAGCAGCTTAGCGTCCCGGGTTACTGAAGCTTTCTTT. Translating it yields CASSLASRVTEAFF.

Ten or more counts support this clonotype. This chain connects TRBV6-5 to TRBJ2-7; TRBD2 aligns across 9 bases. This CDR3 comprises 15 residues. In germline, CDR1 is MNHEY, CDR2 SVGAGI. The J segment lost 1 base and the V segment lost 0 bases, leaving 1 base of the junction unmatched. DNA for the CDR3: TGTGCCAGCAGTTACTCAGCGGGGGGTTCCTACGAGCAGTACTTC. This encodes CASSYSAGGSYEQYF.

This clonotype was seen repeatedly, ten times or more. The CDR3 nucleotides are TGTGCCATCAGTGAGAAAAATAGCGGGAGTGGGAATGAGCAGTTCTTC. It codes for CAISEKNSGSGNEQFF. The chain links TRBV10-3 to TRBJ2-1, with 9 bases that match TRBD2. Germline V gene sequence: CDR1 ENHRY, CDR2 SYGVKD. The V gene end was trimmed by 2 bases and the J gene end by 7 bases; junction bases not matched to a gene: 9. The CDR3 totals 16 residues.

The chain joins TRBV6-6 to TRBJ2-7, with 9 positions matching TRBD1. Germline V gene data show CDR1 as MNHNY and CDR2 as SVGAGI (reference sequence). This CDR3 has 15 residues. Trimming at V came to 0 bases and at J to 6 bases, leaving 6 bases not matched to a gene. The chain's CDR3 is CASSYSGTGKIEQYF. As DNA, the CDR3 is TGTGCCAGCAGTTACTCCGGGACAGGGAAGATCGAGCAGTACTTC.

This clonotype was recorded many times. The V call is TRBV6-2 or TRBV6-3, the J call TRBJ2-1; the D gene is possibly TRBD2 (6 bases). Trimming removed 0 bases from V and 1 base from J, with 10 bases in between. From germline, CDR1 is MNHEY and CDR2 SVGEGT. The CDR3 runs 16 residues. The CDR3 spells CASSYSFGSSYNEQFF. Written as DNA, the CDR3 is TGTGCCAGCAGTTACTCCTTCGGGAGTTCCTACAATGAGCAGTTCTTC.

This clonotype was counted ten times or more. This chain uses TRBV12-3 or TRBV12-4 with TRBJ1-5; weak D call: TRBD1 (5 bases). Deletions cut 5 bases from V and 4 bases from J, with 15 bases between. This CDR3 is built from 15 residues. CDR3 protein: CASSDGPWGNQPQHF. CDR3 DNA: TGTGCCAGCAGTGACGGACCTTGGGGGAATCAGCCCCAGCATTTT.

V and J are TRBV11-2 and TRBJ2-1, with TRBD2 matching over 11 bases. V trimming: 4 bases; J trimming: 9 bases; junction bases outside the gene matches: 5. There are 14 residues in the CDR3. The germline CDR1 and CDR2 sequences are SGHAT and FQNNGV. For the CDR3, the DNA is TGTGCCAGCAGCTCACTAGCGGGAGCTTCTGAGCAGTTCTTC. This codes for CASSSLAGASEQFF.

This clonotype was counted many times. The CDR3 nucleotides read TGTGCCAGCAATCGGGACAGGGAGCTAGCGGCCTCCTACGAGCAGTACTTC. Protein product: CASNRDRELAASYEQYF. The gene calls are TRBV6-2 or TRBV6-3 and TRBJ2-7, with 9 bases lining up with TRBD1. Germline values: CDR1 MNHEY, CDR2 SVGEGT. The trim removed 7 bases at V and 0 bases at J, leaving 13 bases unmatched. The CDR3 covers 17 residues.